These 14 T cell receptor beta chains were sequenced from one sample in a study of Tregs in tolerant kidney transplant recipients. Only in-frame clones appear in the TCRdb table, and some are missing; sequencing was by immunoSEQ multiplex PCR. The sample contains 55,000 to 70,000 clones, roughly 85% of which appear only once. Sample: Tregs from blood, taken before the transplant. The receptors come from a human donor who received a combined kidney and bone marrow transplant.

The rearrangement uses TRBV5-1 and TRBJ2-5, with D perhaps TRBD1 (6 bases). Deletions cut 1 base from V and 12 bases from J, with 19 bases between. Germline CDR1 SGHRS, CDR2 YFSETQ. The CDR3 sequence is 14 residues long. The CDR3 DNA reads as TGCGCCAGCAGCTTGACCCCCTTACAGGGAGAGAAGTACTTC. Translated: CASSLTPLQGEKYF.

V gene TRBV7-2 combines with J gene TRBJ2-5; 11 bases line up with TRBD1. The tail of the sequence fits TRBJ2-7 better, so the J call may be wrong. This CDR3 contains 15 residues. The germline gives CDR1 SGHTA, CDR2 FQGNSA. The CDR3 bases are TGTGCCAGCAGCTTAGCGGGACAGGGGGCCTACGAGCAGTACTTC. Protein sequence: CASSLAGQGAYEQYF.

The chain has TRBV11-2 and TRBJ1-3; D gene unclear. This CDR3 spans 15 amino acids. V was trimmed by 0 bases and J by 1 base, leaving 7 bases between them. In germline, CDR1 is SGHAT, CDR2 FQNNGV. The CDR3 region has the DNA TGTGCCAGCAGCTTAGATAGTATGTCTGGAAACACCATATATTTT. Translation: CASSLDSMSGNTIYF. The full variable domain, completed using reference TRBV11-2 and TRBJ1-3, is EAGVAQSPRYKIIEKRQSVAFWCNPISGHATLYWYQQILGQGPKLLIQFQNNGVVDDSQLPKDRFSAERLKGVDSTLKIQPAKLEDSAVYLCASSLDSMSGNTIYFGEGSWLTVV.

The chain joins TRBV5-4 to TRBJ1-1, with D perhaps TRBD1 (5 bases). Trimming removed 4 bases from V and 1 base from J, with 14 bases in between. CDR3 length equals 15 residues. The germline V gene has CDR1 SGHNT and CDR2 YYREEE (reference sequence). The CDR3 loop reads CASSRGGEGNTEAFF. CDR3 nucleotide sequence: TGTGCCAGCAGCCGCGGGGGAGAGGGGAACACTGAAGCTTTCTTT.

The chain joins TRBV18 to TRBJ2-5; D is unclear. The J call is uncertain, as TRBJ2-7 better fits the DNA end. CDR3 size: 14 residues. The germline gives CDR1 KGHSH, CDR2 LQKENI. CDR3 sequence reads: CASSPPSTNHEQYF. The CDR3 DNA reads as TGTGCCAGCTCACCACCAAGTACAAACCACGAGCAGTACTTC.

This clone has more than one count but fewer than ten. The chain combines TRBV27 with TRBJ2-7, with 10 bases fitting TRBD2. Germline assignment: CDR1 MNHEY and CDR2 SMNVEV (reference sequence). CDR3 length equals 16 residues. V was clipped by 5 bases and J by 3 bases; unmatched bases: 10. The CDR3 sequence is CASSGSGGDPNYEQYF. Here the CDR3 DNA reads TGTGCCAGCAGTGGAAGCGGGGGGGACCCCAACTACGAGCAGTACTTC.

This clone was observed a handful of times. CDR3: CASSSVSGGYEQYF. CDR3 DNA: TGTGCCAGCAGTTCGGTTAGCGGGGGGTACGAGCAGTACTTC. The rearrangement joins TRBV6-1 to TRBJ2-7; 10 bases map to TRBD2. Germline CDR1 is MNHNS and CDR2 is SASEGT. Trimming took 5 bases from V and 4 from J; bases not matched to a gene: 5. CDR3 length: 14 residues.

The gene calls are TRBV2 and TRBJ1-1; weak D call: TRBD1 (5 bases). The V gene's germline CDR1 is SNHLY and CDR2 FYNNEI. The V end lost 8 bases, the J end lost 5 bases, and 18 bases lay between the germline ends. The CDR3 loop spans 14 amino acids. The CDR3: CASGGPDPGTEAFF. Written as DNA, the CDR3 is TGTGCCAGCGGGGGACCGGACCCCGGGACTGAAGCTTTCTTT.

The chain joins TRBV7-2 to TRBJ2-1; D unresolved. The germline CDR1 and CDR2 sequences are SGHTA and FQGNSA. V lost 2 bases and J 7 bases, leaving 9 bases between the germline ends. The CDR3 has 13 amino acids. In nucleotides, the CDR3 is TGTGCCAGCAGCTTACTGGTGGGGAATGAGCAGTTCTTC. Its protein product is CASSLLVGNEQFF.

CDR3 residues: CASSLRGEGETQYF. The CDR3 nucleotides are TGTGCCAGCAGCTTAAGGGGGGAGGGGGAGACCCAGTACTTC. The rearrangement links TRBV7-2 to TRBJ2-5, with D tentatively TRBD2 (7 bases). The CDR3 has 14 amino acids. CDR1 SGHTA and CDR2 FQGNSA come from the germline V gene. V lost 2 bases and J 5 bases, leaving 12 bases between the germline ends.

V usage is TRBV18 and J usage is TRBJ1-2; TRBD1 agrees at 7 bases. V lost 3 bases to trimming and J lost 5 bases; unmatched junction nucleotides: 9. Germline V CDR1 and CDR2: KGHSH, LQKENI. This CDR3 has 15 residues. CDR3 sequence reads: CASSPSETGTYGYTF. DNA for the CDR3: TGTGCCAGCTCACCCTCCGAGACAGGGACATATGGCTACACCTTC. Full variable domain (rest looked up from reference TRBV18 and TRBJ1-2): NAGVMQNPRHLVRRRGQEARLRCSPMKGHSHVYWYRQLPEEGLKFMVYLQKENIIDESGMPKERFSAEFPKEGPSILRIQQVVRGDSAAYFCASSPSETGTYGYTFGSGTRLTVV.

V and J are TRBV18 and TRBJ1-1; D is uncertain. V lost 3 bases and J 1 base, leaving 3 bases between the germline ends. CDR3 length: 12 amino acids. Germline V CDR1 and CDR2: KGHSH, LQKENI. CDR3 sequence reads: CASSPRNTEAFF. CDR3 sequence (DNA): TGTGCCAGCTCACCGAGGAACACTGAAGCTTTCTTT.

The V call is TRBV9, the J call TRBJ2-6; the D gene is possibly TRBD2 (5 bases). Germline CDR1 is SGDLS and CDR2 is YYNGEE. Trimming removed 4 bases at V and 2 bases at J, with 13 bases between. CDR3 length: 16 residues. CDR3 sequence (DNA): TGTGCCAGCAGCCCCTATTCCGGGACTGGGGCCAACGTCCTGACTTTC. It yields the protein CASSPYSGTGANVLTF.

The chain uses TRBV5-1 and TRBJ2-5; 7 positions match TRBD1. Trimming at V came to 2 bases and at J to 1 base, leaving 8 bases not matched to a gene. The CDR3 contains 16 residues. Per the germline V gene, CDR1 is SGHRS and CDR2 is YFSETQ. The CDR3 loop reads CASSFRDSGVQETQYF. The CDR3 region has the DNA TGCGCCAGCAGCTTCCGGGACAGTGGGGTCCAAGAGACCCAGTACTTC.